This T cell receptor (beta chain) was observed in a study of brain metastases from non-small cell lung cancer. Germline CDR1 reads LNHDA; CDR2 reads SQIVND (reference sequence). This CDR3 comprises 14 residues. V was pared by 3 bases and J by 2 bases, with 4 bases of the junction left unmatched. Measured with immunoSEQ multiplex PCR; TCRdb has only the in-frame clones, and not every one. The table lists about 4,600 clones, 70% to 90% of them singletons, with 10% to 15% in the top ten. The sequenced sample consisted of tissue from a brain metastasis. The sequence was obtained from a donor at least 40 years old with non-small cell lung cancer. The V gene is TRBV19, the J gene TRBJ2-7; TRBD1 aligns across 7 bases. The CDR3 here is CASSMDQGAYEQYF. The DNA for the CDR3 is TGTGCCAGTAGTATGGACCAGGGGGCCTACGAGCAGTACTTC.